The 2 T cell receptor beta chains reported below all come from one sample, sequenced in a study of regulatory T cells in long-lasting Graves disease. Time point described: newly diagnosed GD, antithyroid drugs for less than 3 months. From RNA extracted from PBMCs, the TCR library was made. Sequencing libraries for TCR beta were prepared with iRepertoire HTBI primers and Arm-PCR of CDR3 regions. A single record per CDR3 protein comes from TCRdb applying MiXCR to the multiplex PCR reads. The table has roughly 320,000 distinct CDR3 sequences, around 15% seen once; the top ten hold roughly 27%. These sequences were also reported in another study, on T cells in Graves' hyperthyroidism and ophthalmopathy.

The sample here was peripheral blood mononuclear cells (PBMCs), taken at new diagnosis, from a patient treated with antithyroid drugs. These receptors were collected from a man aged 35-49 years with Graves disease.

This clonotype came up a few times. The chain couples TRBV20-1 to TRBJ2-5; D is ambiguous. V lost 0 bases and J lost 5, with 13 bases in between. The germline V gene encodes CDR1 DFQATT and CDR2 SNEGSKA (reference sequence). The CDR3 is 14 amino acids. The CDR3 is CSARDPNTLETQYF. The CDR3 DNA reads as TGCAGTGCTAGAGATCCGAATACTCTGGAGACCCAGTACTTC.

This clonotype appeared a few times. The rearrangement links TRBV12-3 or TRBV12-4 to TRBJ1-3; a weak D match, TRBD1 (6 bases). The V end lost 6 bases, the J end lost 2 bases, and 14 bases lay between the germline ends. The CDR3 loop spans 15 amino acids. The CDR3 coding sequence is TGTGCCAGCAGGTGGGGGCGGGAGGCTGGAAACACCATATATTTT. Translated: CASRWGREAGNTIYF.